This note documents a single T cell receptor beta chain sequence. Its antigen target is currently unknown. Base qualities are not provided; no much larger clone lies one nucleotide away. This specimen comes from a study of blood T cell repertoires in COVID-19 (dated by TCRdb to 2018 to 2021). Context from the whole study: Samples covering the acute and convalescent phases of COVID-19 were provided by collaborators in the United States, Italy and Spain. The prospective study material was composed of cDNA or gDNA derived from T cells, B-cell-depleted T cells, or PBMCs. Deeply sampled blood TCRbeta repertoires from subjects exposed to, actively infected with, or recovered from COVID-19 were included in the dataset. The repertoires were released in a freely available public database meant as a resource for research on the immune response to SARS-CoV-2. The samples were drawn from the first 160 participants of the ongoing ImmuneRACE study and from 950 to 1,500 subjects provided by 6 global collaborators. The sample metadata nearly always contained a de-identified subject ID, COVID-19 status, age in years and sex. Where available, HLA class I and class II types were taken from metadata supplied by the sample provider and were not determined by assay-based typing.

The collaborating institutions used their own protocols to collect whole blood in K2EDTA tubes. For TCRbeta analysis, collaborators shipped samples as frozen whole blood, isolated PBMCs, or DNA extracted from either of those sample types. TCRbeta CDR3 regions were amplified from genomic DNA using the immunoSEQ Assay, a bias-controlled multiplex PCR. Per the source publication's procedure: The number of nucleated cells in each sample was estimated by amplification of reference gene primers within the assay. To quantify the absolute abundance of each unique TCRbeta CDR3 rearrangement, sequence reads were collapsed and filtered. For each sample, productive Simpson clonality was calculated by taking the square root of Simpson's diversity index across productive rearrangements. The table was pulled from immuneACCESS by TCRdb, which kept in-frame rearrangements only. Such tables lose some clones; where checked, under half of the loss comes from unresolved V genes, and the rest has no known cause. The DNA gave D and trimming, while V, J and clone size come from that table. In all, the sample holds nearly 45,000 clones, and around 80% of those were seen once. The top ten clonotypes cover about an eighth of the sample.

The paper's findings and limits, for the study overall: Clinical and demographic metadata were provided uncurated, with the amount varying by source and participant.

Sequencing was performed on peripheral blood. The origin of this receptor is a human donor in a cohort sampled during active COVID-19.

The nucleotide sequence reads as follows: TGTGCCAGTAGTCGGGGGAACACTGAAGCTTTCTTT. This yields the protein CASSRGNTEAFF. The chain is encoded by TRBV19 joined to TRBJ1-1; the D gene assignment is ambiguous. V is pared back by 5 bases and J by 1 base, with 5 bases lying between the germline termini. Spanning cysteine to phenylalanine, the CDR3 consists of 12 amino acids. Here the CDR3 DNA is all that survives: 36 bases in frame from base 1. Looking up the germline V gene (reference sequence) yields CDR1 LNHDA and CDR2 SQIVND.